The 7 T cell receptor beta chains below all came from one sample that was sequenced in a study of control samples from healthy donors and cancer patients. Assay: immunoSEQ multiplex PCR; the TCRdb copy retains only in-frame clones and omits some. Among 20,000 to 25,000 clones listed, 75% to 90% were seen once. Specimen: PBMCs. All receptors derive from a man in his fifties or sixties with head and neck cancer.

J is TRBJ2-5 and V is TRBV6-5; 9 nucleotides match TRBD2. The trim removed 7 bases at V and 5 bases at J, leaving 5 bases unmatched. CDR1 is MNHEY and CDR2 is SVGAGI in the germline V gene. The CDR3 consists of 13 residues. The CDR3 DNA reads TGTGCCAGCATGCTAGCGGGAAAGGAGACCCAGTACTTC. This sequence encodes CASMLAGKETQYF.

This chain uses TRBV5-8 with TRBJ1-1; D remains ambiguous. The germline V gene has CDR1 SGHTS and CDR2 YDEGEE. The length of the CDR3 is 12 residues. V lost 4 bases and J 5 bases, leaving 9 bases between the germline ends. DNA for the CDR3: TGTGCCAGCAGCCCAGGCGGTACTGAAGCTTTCTTT. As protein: CASSPGGTEAFF.

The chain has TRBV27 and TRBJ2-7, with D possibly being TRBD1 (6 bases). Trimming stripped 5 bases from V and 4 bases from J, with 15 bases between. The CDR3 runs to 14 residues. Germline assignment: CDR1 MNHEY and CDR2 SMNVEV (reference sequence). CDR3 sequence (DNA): TGTGCCAGCAGTATCGTCCAGGGGTTATACGAGCAGTACTTC. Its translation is CASSIVQGLYEQYF.

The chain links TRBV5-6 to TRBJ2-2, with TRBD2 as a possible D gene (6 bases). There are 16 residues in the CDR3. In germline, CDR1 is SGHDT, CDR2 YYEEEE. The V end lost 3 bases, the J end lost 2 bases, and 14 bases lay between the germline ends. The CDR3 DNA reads TGTGCCAGCAGCTGGGGAGACGGGACTAACACCGGGGAGCTGTTTTTT. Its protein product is CASSWGDGTNTGELFF.

The CDR3 region is CASRAGWETQYF. The DNA for the CDR3 is TGTGCCAGCAGGGCGGGGTGGGAGACCCAGTACTTC. The genes are TRBV2 and TRBJ2-5; maybe TRBD2 (6 bases). The CDR3 totals 12 residues. Germline V gene data show CDR1 as SNHLY and CDR2 as FYNNEI. Trimming removed 6 bases at V and 5 bases at J, with 10 bases between.

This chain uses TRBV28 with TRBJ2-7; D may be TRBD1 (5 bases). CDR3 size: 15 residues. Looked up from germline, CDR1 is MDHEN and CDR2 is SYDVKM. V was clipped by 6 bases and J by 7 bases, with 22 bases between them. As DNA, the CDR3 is TGTGCCAGCAGCCGAATTGGGCAGGGTGATCGTGAGCAGTACTTC. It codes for CASSRIGQGDREQYF.

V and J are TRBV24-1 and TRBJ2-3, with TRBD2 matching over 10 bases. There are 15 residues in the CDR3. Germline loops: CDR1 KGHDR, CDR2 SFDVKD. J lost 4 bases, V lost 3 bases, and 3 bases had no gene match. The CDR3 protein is CATSDSGRAPDTQYF. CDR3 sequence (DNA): TGTGCCACCAGTGATAGCGGGAGGGCCCCAGATACGCAGTATTTT.